Below, 20 T cell receptor beta chains from the same sample are listed, as sequenced in a study of cytomegalovirus exposure and HLA in healthy donors. Produced via immunoSEQ multiplex PCR; TCRdb's table is partial and in-frame only. The table has about 92,000 clones, roughly 92% seen once; the top ten hold around 1.1%. The sample taken for sequencing was PBMCs. Receptor source: a woman under 40 in good health and CMV-seropositive.

The J gene is TRBJ2-1, the V gene TRBV6-5, with 7 bases aligning to TRBD2. The CDR3 has 14 residues. V trimming: 2 bases; J trimming: 9 bases; junction bases outside the gene matches: 7. Germline values: CDR1 MNHEY, CDR2 SVGAGI. CDR3 in amino acids: CASSYLTSDREQFF. The CDR3 bases are TGTGCCAGCAGTTACCTCACTAGCGATCGTGAGCAGTTCTTC.

This rearrangement joins TRBV4-3 to TRBJ2-2; the match to TRBD2 covers 11 bases. CDR3 length equals 16 residues. The germline CDR1 and CDR2 sequences are LGHNA and YSLEER. V shed 1 base, J shed 6 bases, and the junction held 4 bases outside the gene matches. The CDR3 spells CASSQAVAGGPGELFF. The CDR3, as DNA: TGCGCCAGCAGCCAAGCCGTAGCGGGAGGGCCCGGGGAGCTGTTTTTT.

V is TRBV28 and J is TRBJ2-2, with 14 bases identical to TRBD2. This CDR3 spans 16 amino acids. With 1 base clipped from V and 7 bases from J, the junction kept 2 bases outside the gene matches. CDR1 is MDHEN, CDR2 SYDVKM, per germline. The CDR3 DNA reads TGTGCCAGCAGTTTATTGGGGACTAGCGGGGGCGGGGAGCTGTTTTTT. Translating it yields CASSLLGTSGGGELFF.

The J gene is TRBJ1-1, the V gene TRBV19; unclear D gene. V dropped 6 bases and J dropped 3 bases, with 14 bases sitting between them. CDR1 is LNHDA, CDR2 SQIVND, per germline (reference sequence). The CDR3 covers 14 residues. CDR3 region: CASSLDGDHTEAFF. CDR3 coding DNA: TGTGCCAGTAGCCTAGACGGCGATCACACTGAAGCTTTCTTT.

In this sample, this clone turned up once. This rearrangement joins TRBV28 to TRBJ2-7, with TRBD2 matching 14 bases. The V segment lost 4 bases and the J segment 0 bases; nucleotides outside the gene matches: 8. CDR3 size: 18 residues. Per germline, CDR1 MDHEN and CDR2 SYDVKM. CDR3 DNA: TGTGCCAGCAGTTCCTGGGGACTAGCGGGAGAGAACTCCTACGAGCAGTACTTC. Its translation: CASSSWGLAGENSYEQYF.

This clone appeared once. The CDR3 is CASSYRQGSYNEQFF. CDR3 DNA sequence: TGTGCCAGCAGCTATAGACAGGGATCCTACAATGAGCAGTTCTTC. The chain joins TRBV5-5 to TRBJ2-1; 7 bases fit TRBD1. The CDR3 has 15 residues. Germline CDR1 is SGHKS and CDR2 is YYEKEE (reference sequence). V lost 3 bases to trimming and J lost 1 base; unmatched junction nucleotides: 4. The whole variable domain, remainder taken from reference TRBV5-5 and TRBJ2-1, is DAGVTQSPTHLIKTRGQQVTLRCSPISGHKSVSWYQQVLGQGPQFIFQYYEKEERGRGNFPDRFSARQFPNYSSELNVNALLLGDSALYLCASSYRQGSYNEQFFGPGTRLTVL.

The chain employs TRBV4-2 and TRBJ2-7; TRBD2 agrees at 12 bases. The CDR3 has 17 residues. V dropped 1 base and J dropped 4; count of bases not matched to a gene: 8. Germline V gene data show CDR1 as LGHNA and CDR2 as YNFKEQ. CDR3 sequence (DNA): TGTGCCAGCAGCCAAGTATCAAGGACTAGCGGGACATACGAGCAGTACTTC. Its translation is CASSQVSRTSGTYEQYF.

The J gene is TRBJ1-2, the V gene TRBV6-5; D is possibly TRBD1 (6 bases). V lost 1 base and J 10 bases, leaving 13 bases between the germline ends. The CDR3 length is 13 residues. From germline, CDR1 is MNHEY and CDR2 SVGAGI. CDR3 region: CASSYLQGSDYTF. In DNA form, the CDR3 reads TGTGCCAGCAGTTACTTACAGGGTAGCGACTACACCTTC.

The chain's CDR3 is CASSPASRGQGGGYTF. The CDR3 DNA is TGTGCCAGCAGCCCGGCGTCCAGAGGACAGGGAGGTGGCTACACCTTC. This rearrangement joins TRBV7-2 to TRBJ1-2; TRBD1 matches 8 bases. CDR3 length: 16 amino acids. The junction had 15 bases not matched to a gene; V was cut back by 5 bases and J by 7 bases. The germline CDR1 and CDR2 sequences are SGHTA and FQGNSA. Full variable domain (missing parts from reference TRBV7-2 and TRBJ1-2): GAGVSQSPSNKVTEKGKDVELRCDPISGHTALYWYRQSLGQGLEFLIYFQGNSAPDKSGLPSDRFSAERTGGSVSTLTIQRTQQEDSAVYLCASSPASRGQGGGYTFGSGTRLTVV.

The chain couples TRBV11-2 to TRBJ2-7; 11 bases fit TRBD1. Germline CDR1 SGHAT, CDR2 FQNNGV. Unmatched junction bases numbered 4, after V lost 5 bases and J lost 4 bases. CDR3 length: 14 amino acids. CDR3 in amino acids: CASSTGTGGYEQYF. The CDR3 coding sequence is TGTGCCAGCAGCACAGGGACAGGGGGGTACGAGCAGTACTTC.

The V gene is TRBV30, the J gene TRBJ2-7, with TRBD2 identical over 11 bases. CDR3 size: 15 residues. The germline V gene encodes CDR1 GTSNPN and CDR2 SVGIG (reference sequence). J lost 3 bases, V lost 3 bases, and 7 bases had no gene match. In DNA form, the CDR3 reads TGTGCCTGGAGCCCCCCGACTAGCGGGATCTACGAGCAGTACTTC. Its translation is CAWSPPTSGIYEQYF.

This chain joins TRBV5-4 and TRBJ2-1; possibly TRBD1 for D (5 bases). CDR1 is SGHNT and CDR2 is YYREEE in the germline V gene (reference sequence). V lost 3 bases, J lost 2 bases, and 12 bases lay in between. The CDR3 is 15 residues long. CDR3 in DNA: TGTGCCAGCAGCTACCCGACAGCCCCCTACAATGAGCAGTTCTTC. Encoded protein: CASSYPTAPYNEQFF.

The chain joins TRBV7-6 to TRBJ1-3; perhaps TRBD1 as D (6 bases). V lost 4 bases and J 1 base, leaving 14 bases between the germline ends. This CDR3 has 16 residues. Germline V lookup: CDR1 SGHVS, CDR2 FNYEAQ. The CDR3 here is CASSSFTRGSGNTIYF. The DNA for the CDR3 is TGTGCCAGCAGCTCCTTTACGAGGGGGTCTGGAAACACCATATATTTT.

J is TRBJ2-3 and V is TRBV27; 7 bases fit TRBD1. The CDR3 loop spans 18 amino acids. The trim removed 6 bases at V and 2 bases at J, leaving 17 bases unmatched. Germline V gene sequence: CDR1 MNHEY, CDR2 SMNVEV (reference sequence). The CDR3 DNA sequence: TGTGCCAGCAGCTCCCTAAGACAGGGCCAAGGGCACACAGATACGCAGTATTTT. Amino acid sequence: CASSSLRQGQGHTDTQYF.

V gene TRBV4-2 combines with J gene TRBJ2-1; 14 bases align to TRBD2. Germline-derived CDR1 and CDR2 are LGHNA and YNFKEQ. Unmatched junction bases numbered 9, after V lost 5 bases and J lost 9 bases. This CDR3 is built from 16 residues. CDR3 sequence: CASSYTGTSGSGEQFF. In DNA, the CDR3 is TGTGCCAGCAGCTACACAGGGACTAGCGGGAGTGGTGAGCAGTTCTTC.

This chain joins TRBV18 and TRBJ2-2, with D unresolved. V lost 2 bases to trimming and J lost 2 bases, with 9 bases between them. Germline V lookup: CDR1 KGHSH, CDR2 LQKENI. The CDR3 totals 15 residues. As DNA, the CDR3 is TGTGCCAGCTCACCAGAATCAGGAAACACCGGGGAGCTGTTTTTT. It yields the protein CASSPESGNTGELFF.

CDR3 DNA: TGCAGCGCCGAGAGAGGCGGGAGGGGAGGTGAGCAGTTCTTC. Translated, it gives CSAERGGRGGEQFF. V gene TRBV29-1 combines with J gene TRBJ2-1; 9 bases agree with TRBD2. With 7 bases clipped from V and 9 bases from J, the junction kept 13 bases outside the gene matches. This CDR3 spans 14 amino acids. Germline loops: CDR1 SQVTM, CDR2 ANQGSEA.

The chain links TRBV6-6 to TRBJ1-1; 7 nucleotides line up with TRBD1. V was pared by 5 bases and J by 3 bases, with 9 bases of the junction left unmatched. Germline V gene data show CDR1 as MNHNY and CDR2 as SVGAGI (reference sequence). This CDR3 contains 15 residues. The CDR3 nucleotides read TGTGCCAGCAGTAAACAGGGACAGTCAGACACTGAAGCTTTCTTT. Translated, it gives CASSKQGQSDTEAFF.

This clone appeared a single time. The CDR3 region is CATSRGSYEQYF. In nucleotides, the CDR3 is TGTGCCACCAGCCGGGGATCCTACGAGCAGTACTTC. This rearrangement joins TRBV6-5 to TRBJ2-7; D possibly corresponds to TRBD2 (5 bases). V was pared by 10 bases and J by 1 base, with 11 bases between. The CDR3 totals 12 residues. Germline CDR1 and CDR2: MNHEY and SVGAGI.

The V and J genes are TRBV18 and TRBJ2-1; D is possibly TRBD2 (5 bases). CDR1 is KGHSH, CDR2 LQKENI, per germline. Trimming took 2 bases from V and 7 from J, leaving 6 bases between them. The CDR3 runs 12 residues. CDR3 amino acids: CASSPGRNEQFF. CDR3 coding DNA: TGTGCCAGCTCACCAGGGAGAAATGAGCAGTTCTTC.